The 25 T cell receptor beta chains given below trace back to one sample, sequenced in a study of cytomegalovirus exposure and HLA in healthy donors. In the PCR, 60 Vbeta and 13 Jbeta primers were used. This table comes from immunoSEQ multiplex PCR, and its TCRdb copy is limited to in-frame clones, with some not included. The sample contains more than 110,000 clones, 73% of which appear only once. Sequenced: PBMCs. The receptors were gathered from a middle-aged woman in good health and CMV-seronegative.

This rearrangement joins TRBV29-1 to TRBJ1-2; D uncertain. V lost 6 bases and J lost 8, with 16 bases in between. The CDR3 totals 12 residues. Germline assignment: CDR1 SQVTM and CDR2 ANQGSEA. This chain's CDR3 is CSVPRGSRGYTF. The CDR3 DNA follows: TGCAGCGTCCCTCGAGGGAGCAGGGGCTACACCTTC. Full variable domain (rest looked up from reference TRBV29-1 and TRBJ1-2): SAVISQKPSRDICQRGTSLTIQCQVDSQVTMMFWYRQQPGQSLTLIATANQGSEATYESGFVIDKFPISRPNLTFSTLTVSNMSPEDSSIYLCSVPRGSRGYTFGSGTRLTVV.

The V call is TRBV9, the J call TRBJ2-1, with D possibly being TRBD2 (6 bases). V dropped 0 bases and J dropped 6 bases, with 10 bases sitting between them. CDR1 and CDR2 (germline): SGDLS, YYNGEE. This CDR3 has 14 residues. As DNA, the CDR3 is TGTGCCAGCAGCGTAGATGGAGGGGTCAATGAGCAGTTCTTC. This codes for CASSVDGGVNEQFF.

There are a few counts of this clone. J is TRBJ2-5 and V is TRBV4-1; 9 bases agree with TRBD1. The J segment lost 5 bases and the V segment lost 0 bases, leaving 10 bases of the junction unmatched. From germline, CDR1 is MGHRA and CDR2 YSYEKL. The CDR3 has 17 amino acids. The CDR3: CASSQDAPGTGTETQYF. The CDR3 coding sequence is TGCGCCAGCAGCCAAGATGCCCCCGGGACAGGGACTGAGACCCAGTACTTC.

The rearrangement links TRBV28 to TRBJ1-1, with D tentatively TRBD1 (5 bases). The CDR3 extends over 14 amino acids. CDR1 is MDHEN and CDR2 is SYDVKM in the germline V gene. Trimming left V 8 bases short and J 1 base short, with 14 bases between. CDR3 sequence reads: CASGGAGANTEAFF. CDR3 bases: TGTGCCAGCGGCGGGGCGGGCGCGAACACTGAAGCTTTCTTT.

J is TRBJ2-5 and V is TRBV5-1; tentatively, D is TRBD1 (6 bases). Germline V gene data show CDR1 as SGHRS and CDR2 as YFSETQ. There are 14 residues in the CDR3. The V end lost 5 bases, the J end lost 1 base, and 12 bases lay between the germline ends. In nucleotides, the CDR3 is TGCGCCAGCAGGACAGGTTTGGGCCAAGAGACCCAGTACTTC. Its translation is CASRTGLGQETQYF.

This clone was recorded only once. The V gene is TRBV5-6, the J gene TRBJ1-2, with D tentatively TRBD1 (6 bases). This CDR3 spans 17 amino acids. From germline, CDR1 is SGHDT and CDR2 YYEEEE. V was trimmed by 0 bases and J by 1 base, leaving 16 bases between them. CDR3 nucleotides: TGTGCCAGCAGCTTGGAACTTTACGGGACACATAACTATGGCTACACCTTC. It specifies CASSLELYGTHNYGYTF. Variable domain in full (rest from reference TRBV5-6 and TRBJ1-2): DAGVTQSPTHLIKTRGQQVTLRCSPKSGHDTVSWYQQALGQGPQFIFQYYEEEERQRGNFPDRFSGHQFPNYSSELNVNALLLGDSALYLCASSLELYGTHNYGYTFGSGTRLTVV.

The chain joins TRBV6-5 to TRBJ2-7; perhaps TRBD1 as D (6 bases). Trimming took 0 bases from V and 4 from J, leaving 13 bases between them. This CDR3 comprises 15 residues. Germline assignment: CDR1 MNHEY and CDR2 SVGAGI. This CDR3 reads CASSYSYREFYEQYF. CDR3 DNA sequence: TGTGCCAGCAGTTACTCGTACAGGGAGTTTTACGAGCAGTACTTC.

CDR3 nucleotides: TGTGCCAGCTCACGAGGCTACAATGAGCAGTTCTTC. It specifies CASSRGYNEQFF. V and J are TRBV18 and TRBJ2-1; D gene uncertain. CDR1 is KGHSH, CDR2 LQKENI, per germline. This CDR3 spans 12 amino acids. V lost 4 bases, J lost 3 bases, and 4 bases lay in between.

CDR3 nucleotides: TGTGCCAGCTCGGGGGAGGCAGAGGGTTCACCCCTCCACTTT. Residues: CASSGEAEGSPLHF. This chain joins TRBV18 and TRBJ1-6; D is perhaps TRBD1 (5 bases). CDR3 size: 14 residues. Between the trimmed V and J ends, which lost 6 bases and 9 bases, there was a span of 15 bases. Germline V gene lookup returns CDR1 KGHSH and CDR2 LQKENI. The complete variable domain, with remaining parts taken from reference TRBV18 and TRBJ1-6, reads NAGVMQNPRHLVRRRGQEARLRCSPMKGHSHVYWYRQLPEEGLKFMVYLQKENIIDESGMPKERFSAEFPKEGPSILRIQQVVRGDSAAYFCASSGEAEGSPLHFGNGTRLTVT.

In this sample, this clone turned up a few times. The chain couples TRBV5-8 to TRBJ1-1; TRBD1 matches 9 bases. Trimming took 3 bases from V and 6 from J; bases not matched to a gene: 9. Germline V gives CDR1 SGHTS, CDR2 YDEGEE. The CDR3 length is 15 residues. The CDR3 reads CASSSDRGFFAEAFF. The CDR3 nucleotides are TGTGCCAGCAGCTCGGACAGGGGTTTCTTCGCTGAAGCTTTCTTT.

This clone turned up a few times. At one end, the junction sequence differs from germline, possibly due to a read error. This chain joins TRBV4-2 and TRBJ2-3; D is ambiguous. This CDR3 spans 12 amino acids. Per the germline V gene, CDR1 is LGHNA and CDR2 is YNFKEQ. The CDR3 bases are TGTGCCAGCAGTCAAGAACTAGATACGCAGTATTTT. Translating gives CASSQELDTQYF.

This sequence joins TRBV5-6 and TRBJ2-5; 7 bases agree with TRBD2. Germline V gene data show CDR1 as SGHDT and CDR2 as YYEEEE. The CDR3 is made up of 15 amino acids. The ends lost 0 bases at V and 5 bases at J; junction bases unmatched: 7. The DNA for the CDR3 is TGTGCCAGCAGCTTGGCCTCTTACGGGGGGGAGACCCAGTACTTC. Amino acid sequence: CASSLASYGGETQYF. The full variable domain, rest sourced from reference TRBV5-6 and TRBJ2-5, is DAGVTQSPTHLIKTRGQQVTLRCSPKSGHDTVSWYQQALGQGPQFIFQYYEEEERQRGNFPDRFSGHQFPNYSSELNVNALLLGDSALYLCASSLASYGGETQYFGPGTRLLVL.

The chain links TRBV18 to TRBJ1-1; 10 positions agree with TRBD1. CDR1 is KGHSH, CDR2 LQKENI, per germline. The V gene end was trimmed by 6 bases and the J gene end by 3 bases; junction bases not matched to a gene: 4. This CDR3 is 14 amino acids long. The CDR3 spells CASSAGTGDTEAFF. The DNA of the CDR3 is TGTGCCAGCTCGGCCGGGACAGGGGACACTGAAGCTTTCTTT.

This chain links TRBV7-3 with TRBJ2-5, with 11 bases lining up with TRBD2. The CDR3 runs 13 residues. Germline V gene data show CDR1 as SGHTA and CDR2 as FQGTGA. Unmatched junction bases numbered 0, after V lost 5 bases and J lost 4 bases. The CDR3 DNA reads TGTGCCAGCAGCGGGACTAGCGGAGAGACCCAGTACTTC. As protein: CASSGTSGETQYF. The full variable domain, its missing parts supplied by reference TRBV7-3 and TRBJ2-5, is GAGVSQTPSNKVTEKGKYVELRCDPISGHTALYWYRQSLGQGPEFLIYFQGTGAADDSGLPNDRFFAVRPEGSVSTLKIQRTERGDSAVYLCASSGTSGETQYFGPGTRLLVL.

The chain couples TRBV7-8 to TRBJ2-1, with a weak D call TRBD1 (6 bases). The CDR3 extends over 17 amino acids. CDR1 and CDR2 (germline): SGHVS, FQNEAQ. V was trimmed by 0 bases and J by 8 bases, leaving 20 bases between them. This CDR3 is CASSLAPTGSISYEQFF. The CDR3 DNA reads TGTGCCAGCAGCTTAGCCCCCACAGGGTCGATTTCATATGAGCAGTTCTTC.

The rearrangement joins TRBV11-2 to TRBJ2-1, with TRBD2 matching over 9 bases. Germline assignment: CDR1 SGHAT and CDR2 FQNNGV. With 3 bases clipped from V and 10 bases from J, the junction kept 1 base outside the gene matches. CDR3 length equals 12 residues. CDR3 nucleotides: TGTGCCAGCAGCTTGCTAGCGGGAGAGCAGTTCTTC. Protein product: CASSLLAGEQFF.

This chain links TRBV27 with TRBJ1-6; a weak D match, TRBD1 (6 bases). Germline CDR1 reads MNHEY; CDR2 reads SMNVEV (reference sequence). The CDR3 length is 16 residues. Trimming took 7 bases from V and 9 from J, leaving 22 bases between them. The DNA for the CDR3 is TGTGCCAGCACCACAGGGTACCCTGCCCCGGTTTCACCCCTCCACTTT. Protein sequence: CASTTGYPAPVSPLHF.

With respect to this clone: An end of the junction does not agree with germline; a read error may underlie this. The chain is built from TRBV7-7 and TRBJ2-1, with 9 bases aligning to TRBD2. CDR3 length: 13 residues. In germline, CDR1 is SSHAT, CDR2 FNYEAQ (reference sequence). DNA of the CDR3: TGTGCTAGCAGCAGGCGGGGGGGCGATGAGCAGTTCTTC. As protein: CASSRRGGDEQFF.

The rearrangement uses TRBV4-2 and TRBJ2-3, with TRBD2 identical over 9 bases. Germline values: CDR1 LGHNA, CDR2 YNFKEQ. Germline trimming cut 1 base from V and 2 bases from J; bases unmatched to any gene: 7. The CDR3 extends over 17 amino acids. CDR3 nucleotide sequence: TGTGCCAGCAGCCAAGCTTTAGCGGGGGCCTACACAGATACGCAGTATTTT. Protein product: CASSQALAGAYTDTQYF.

This chain uses TRBV4-1 with TRBJ2-1, with 8 bases identical to TRBD1. This CDR3 has 15 amino acids. The V and J ends lost 1 base and 7 bases, in that order; junction bases with no gene match: 6. Germline V gives CDR1 MGHRA, CDR2 YSYEKL. CDR3 coding DNA: TGCGCCAGCAGCCAAGGCCGACAGGGGTGGAATGAGCAGTTCTTC. Amino acids: CASSQGRQGWNEQFF.

V is TRBV6-6 and J is TRBJ1-5; 7 bases are a match to TRBD1. CDR1 MNHNY and CDR2 SVGAGI come from the germline V gene (reference sequence). This CDR3 region has 16 residues. The trim removed 5 bases at V and 0 bases at J, leaving 7 bases unmatched. This CDR3 is CASSQDRMYSNQPQHF. CDR3 sequence (DNA): TGTGCCAGCAGTCAGGACAGGATGTATAGCAATCAGCCCCAGCATTTT.

V gene TRBV7-6 combines with J gene TRBJ1-2, with D possibly being TRBD1 (6 bases). This CDR3 has 14 residues. CDR1 SGHVS and CDR2 FNYEAQ come from the germline V gene. V was clipped by 1 base and J by 8 bases, with 14 bases between them. CDR3 coding DNA: TGTGCCAGCAGCTTAGTTTCAGGGGCGGTGGGCTACACCTTC. This translates into CASSLVSGAVGYTF.

The chain employs TRBV6-6 and TRBJ2-3; the D gene is possibly TRBD2 (5 bases). The CDR3 extends over 16 amino acids. V lost 6 bases to trimming and J lost 5 bases, with 21 bases between them. Germline assignment: CDR1 MNHNY and CDR2 SVGAGI (reference sequence). CDR3 bases: TGTGCCAGCAGAACCACTACTGGAGACTATGAAGATACGCAGTATTTT. Residues: CASRTTTGDYEDTQYF.

This clone was seen just once. This chain joins TRBV28 and TRBJ2-6; maybe TRBD1 (6 bases). This CDR3 comprises 15 residues. V lost 4 bases, J lost 3 bases, and 10 bases lay in between. The germline V gene encodes CDR1 MDHEN and CDR2 SYDVKM. The CDR3 sequence is CASSSTGFGANVLTF. CDR3 bases: TGTGCCAGCAGTTCCACAGGGTTTGGGGCCAACGTCCTGACTTTC.

The J gene is TRBJ2-1, the V gene TRBV7-8; TRBD2 aligns across 12 bases. Germline V gene data show CDR1 as SGHVS and CDR2 as FQNEAQ. CDR3 length: 17 amino acids. J lost 10 bases, V lost 4 bases, and 14 bases had no gene match. This CDR3 is CASSSMNRLAGAQEQFF. CDR3 nucleotide sequence: TGTGCCAGCAGCTCAATGAACCGACTAGCGGGGGCTCAAGAGCAGTTCTTC.